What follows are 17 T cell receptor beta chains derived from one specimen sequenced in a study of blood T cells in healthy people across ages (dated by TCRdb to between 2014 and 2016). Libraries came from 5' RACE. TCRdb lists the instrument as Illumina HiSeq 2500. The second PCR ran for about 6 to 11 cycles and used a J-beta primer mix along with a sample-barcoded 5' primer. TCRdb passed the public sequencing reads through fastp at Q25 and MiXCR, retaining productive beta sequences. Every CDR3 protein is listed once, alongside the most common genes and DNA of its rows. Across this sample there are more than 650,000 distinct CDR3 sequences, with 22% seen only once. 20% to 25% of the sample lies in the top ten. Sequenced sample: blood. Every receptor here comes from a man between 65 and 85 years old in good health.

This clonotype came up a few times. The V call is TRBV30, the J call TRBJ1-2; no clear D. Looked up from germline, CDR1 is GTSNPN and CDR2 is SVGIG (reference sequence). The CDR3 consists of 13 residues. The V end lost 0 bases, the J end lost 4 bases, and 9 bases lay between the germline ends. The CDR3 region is CAWSVGPRYGYTF. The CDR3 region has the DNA TGTGCCTGGAGTGTCGGGCCCCGCTATGGCTACACCTTC.

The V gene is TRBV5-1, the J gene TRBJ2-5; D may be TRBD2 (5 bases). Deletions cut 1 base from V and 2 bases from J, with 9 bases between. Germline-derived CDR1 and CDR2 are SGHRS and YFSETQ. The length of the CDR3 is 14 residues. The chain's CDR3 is CASSLWGEQETQYF. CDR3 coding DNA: TGCGCCAGCAGCTTGTGGGGAGAACAAGAGACCCAGTACTTC.

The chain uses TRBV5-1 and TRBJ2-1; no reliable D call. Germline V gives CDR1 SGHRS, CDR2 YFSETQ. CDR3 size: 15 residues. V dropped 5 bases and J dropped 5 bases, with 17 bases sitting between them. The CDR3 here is CASRLLPDENNEQFF. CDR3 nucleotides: TGCGCCAGCAGACTCCTGCCAGACGAGAACAATGAGCAGTTCTTC. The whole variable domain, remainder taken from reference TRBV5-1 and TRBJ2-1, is KAGVTQTPRYLIKTRGQQVTLSCSPISGHRSVSWYQQTPGQGLQFLFEYFSETQRNKGNFPGRFSGRQFSNSRSEMNVSTLELGDSALYLCASRLLPDENNEQFFGPGTRLTVL.

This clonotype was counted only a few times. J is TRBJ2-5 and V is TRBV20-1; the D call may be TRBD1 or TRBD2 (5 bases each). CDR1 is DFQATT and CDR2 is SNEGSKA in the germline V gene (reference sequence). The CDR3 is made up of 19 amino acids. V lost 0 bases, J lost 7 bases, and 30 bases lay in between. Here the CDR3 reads CSARDSGASVLIDIGTQYF. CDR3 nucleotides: TGCAGTGCTAGAGATTCCGGGGCCAGTGTTTTAATAGACATAGGGACCCAGTACTTC.

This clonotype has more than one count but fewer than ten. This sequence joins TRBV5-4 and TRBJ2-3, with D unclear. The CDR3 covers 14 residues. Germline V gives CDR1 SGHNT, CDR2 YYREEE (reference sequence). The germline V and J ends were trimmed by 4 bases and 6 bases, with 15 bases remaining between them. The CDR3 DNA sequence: TGTGCCAGCAGCACGGGTCCCTCAGAGGATACGCAGTATTTT. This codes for CASSTGPSEDTQYF.

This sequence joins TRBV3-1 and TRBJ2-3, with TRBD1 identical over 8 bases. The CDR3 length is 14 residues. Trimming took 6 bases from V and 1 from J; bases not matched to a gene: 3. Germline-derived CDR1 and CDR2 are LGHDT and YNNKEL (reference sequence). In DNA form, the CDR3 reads TGTGCCAGCAGGACAGGGGTTGGCACAGATACGCAGTATTTT. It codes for CASRTGVGTDTQYF.

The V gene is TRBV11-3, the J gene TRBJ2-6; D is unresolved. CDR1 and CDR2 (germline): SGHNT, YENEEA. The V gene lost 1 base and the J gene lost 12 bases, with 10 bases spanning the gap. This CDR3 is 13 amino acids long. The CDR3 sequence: CASSLGLNGVLTF. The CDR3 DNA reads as TGTGCCAGCAGCTTAGGCCTTAACGGCGTCCTGACTTTC. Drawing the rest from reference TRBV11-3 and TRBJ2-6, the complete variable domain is EAGVVQSPRYKIIEKKQPVAFWCNPISGHNTLYWYLQNLGQGPELLIRYENEEAVDDSQLPKDRFSAERLKGVDSTLKIQPAELGDSAVYLCASSLGLNGVLTFGAGSRLTVL.

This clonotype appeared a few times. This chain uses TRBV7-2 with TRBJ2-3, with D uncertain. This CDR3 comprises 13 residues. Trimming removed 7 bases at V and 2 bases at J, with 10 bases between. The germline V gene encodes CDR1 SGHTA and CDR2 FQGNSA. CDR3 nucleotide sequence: TGTGCCAGCACCCCGAGACTCACAGATACGCAGTATTTT. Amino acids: CASTPRLTDTQYF.

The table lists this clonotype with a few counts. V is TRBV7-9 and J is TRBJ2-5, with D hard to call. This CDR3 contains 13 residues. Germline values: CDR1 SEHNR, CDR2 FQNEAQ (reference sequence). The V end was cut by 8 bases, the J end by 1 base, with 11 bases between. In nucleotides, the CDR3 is TGTGCCAGCCGGCTCTTATCCCAAGAGACCCAGTACTTC. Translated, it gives CASRLLSQETQYF.

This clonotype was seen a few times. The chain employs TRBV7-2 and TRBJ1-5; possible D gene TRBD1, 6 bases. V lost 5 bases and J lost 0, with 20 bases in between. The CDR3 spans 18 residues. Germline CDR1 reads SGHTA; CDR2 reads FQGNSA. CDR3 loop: CASSRMAGTSYSNQPQHF. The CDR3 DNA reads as TGTGCCAGCAGCCGAATGGCCGGGACAAGTTATAGCAATCAGCCCCAGCATTTT.

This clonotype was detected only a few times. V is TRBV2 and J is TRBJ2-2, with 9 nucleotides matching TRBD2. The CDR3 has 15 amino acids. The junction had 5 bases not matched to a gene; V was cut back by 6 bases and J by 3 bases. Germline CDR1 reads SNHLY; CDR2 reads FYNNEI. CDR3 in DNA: TGTGCCAGCAGAGTGACTAGCGGCGACACCGGGGAGCTGTTTTTT. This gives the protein CASRVTSGDTGELFF.

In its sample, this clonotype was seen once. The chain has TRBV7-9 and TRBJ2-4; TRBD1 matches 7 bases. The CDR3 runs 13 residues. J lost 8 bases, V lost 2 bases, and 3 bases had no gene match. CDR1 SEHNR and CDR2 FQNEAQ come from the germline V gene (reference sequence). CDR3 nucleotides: TGTGCCAGCAGCTTAAACAGGGGAGACATTCAGTACTTC. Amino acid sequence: CASSLNRGDIQYF.

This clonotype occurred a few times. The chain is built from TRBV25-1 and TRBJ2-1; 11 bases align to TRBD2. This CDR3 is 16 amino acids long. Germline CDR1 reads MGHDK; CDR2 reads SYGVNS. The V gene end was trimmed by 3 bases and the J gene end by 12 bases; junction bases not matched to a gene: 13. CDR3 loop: CASSEPLAGGISGQFF. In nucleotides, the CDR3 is TGTGCCAGCAGTGAGCCCCTAGCGGGGGGTATATCTGGGCAGTTCTTC.

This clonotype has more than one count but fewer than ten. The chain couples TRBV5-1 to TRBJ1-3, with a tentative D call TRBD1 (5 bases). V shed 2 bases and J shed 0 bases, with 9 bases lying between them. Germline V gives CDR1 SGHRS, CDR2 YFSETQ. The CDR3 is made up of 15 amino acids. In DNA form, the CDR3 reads TGCGCCAGCAGCTTAGGGGACGTCTCTGGAAACACCATATATTTT. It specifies CASSLGDVSGNTIYF.

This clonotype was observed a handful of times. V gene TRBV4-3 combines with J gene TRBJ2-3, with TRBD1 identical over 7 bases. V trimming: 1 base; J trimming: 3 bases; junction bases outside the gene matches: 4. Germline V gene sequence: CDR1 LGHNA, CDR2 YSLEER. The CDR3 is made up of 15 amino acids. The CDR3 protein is CASSQVTGVTDTQYF. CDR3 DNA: TGCGCCAGCAGCCAAGTTACAGGGGTGACAGATACGCAGTATTTT.

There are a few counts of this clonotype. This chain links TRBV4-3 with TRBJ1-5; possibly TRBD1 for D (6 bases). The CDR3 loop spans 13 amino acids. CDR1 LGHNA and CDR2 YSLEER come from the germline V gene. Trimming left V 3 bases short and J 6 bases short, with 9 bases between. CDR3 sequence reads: CASSQTRGQPQHF. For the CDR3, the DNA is TGCGCCAGCAGCCAGACCAGGGGTCAGCCCCAGCATTTT.

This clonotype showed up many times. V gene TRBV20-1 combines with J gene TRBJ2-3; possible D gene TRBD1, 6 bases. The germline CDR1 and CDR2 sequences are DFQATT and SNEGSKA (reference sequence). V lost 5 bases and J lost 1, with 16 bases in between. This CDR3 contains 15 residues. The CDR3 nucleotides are TGCAGTGCTCAAGCTGGACAGATGCGCACAGATACGCAGTATTTT. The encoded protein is CSAQAGQMRTDTQYF.